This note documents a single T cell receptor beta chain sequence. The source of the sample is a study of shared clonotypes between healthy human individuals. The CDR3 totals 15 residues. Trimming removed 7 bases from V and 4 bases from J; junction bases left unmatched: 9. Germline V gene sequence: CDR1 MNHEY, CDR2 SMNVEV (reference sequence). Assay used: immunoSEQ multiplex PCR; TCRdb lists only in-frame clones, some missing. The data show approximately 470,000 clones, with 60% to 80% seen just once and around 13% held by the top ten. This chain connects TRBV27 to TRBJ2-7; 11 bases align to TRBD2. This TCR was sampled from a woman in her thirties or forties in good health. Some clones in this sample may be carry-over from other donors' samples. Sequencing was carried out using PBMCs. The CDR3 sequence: CASTPRGTSGYEQYF. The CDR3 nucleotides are TGTGCCAGCACACCGAGAGGGACTAGCGGTTACGAGCAGTACTTC.